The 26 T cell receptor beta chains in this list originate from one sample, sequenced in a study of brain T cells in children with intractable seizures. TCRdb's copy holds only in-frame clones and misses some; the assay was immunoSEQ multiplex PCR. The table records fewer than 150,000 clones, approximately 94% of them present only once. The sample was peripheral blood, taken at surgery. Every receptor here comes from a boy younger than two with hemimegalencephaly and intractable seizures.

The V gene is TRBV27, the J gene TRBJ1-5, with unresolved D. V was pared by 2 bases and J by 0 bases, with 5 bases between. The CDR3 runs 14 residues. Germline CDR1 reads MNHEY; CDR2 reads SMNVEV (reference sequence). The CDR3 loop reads CASSLRYSNQPQHF. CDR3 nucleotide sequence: TGTGCCAGCAGTTTAAGGTATAGCAATCAGCCCCAGCATTTT.

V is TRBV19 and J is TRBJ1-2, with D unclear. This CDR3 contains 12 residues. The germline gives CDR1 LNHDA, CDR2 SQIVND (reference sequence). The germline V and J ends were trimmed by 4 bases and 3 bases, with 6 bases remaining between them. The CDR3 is CASSRTDYGYTF. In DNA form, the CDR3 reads TGTGCCAGTAGTAGAACAGACTATGGCTACACCTTC.

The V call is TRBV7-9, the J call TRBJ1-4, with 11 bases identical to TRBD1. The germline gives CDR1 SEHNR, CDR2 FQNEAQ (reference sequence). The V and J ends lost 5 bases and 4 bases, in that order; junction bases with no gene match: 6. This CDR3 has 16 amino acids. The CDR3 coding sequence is TGTGCCAGCAGCCCCGGGACAGGGGGAAATAATGAAAAACTGTTTTTT. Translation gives CASSPGTGGNNEKLFF.

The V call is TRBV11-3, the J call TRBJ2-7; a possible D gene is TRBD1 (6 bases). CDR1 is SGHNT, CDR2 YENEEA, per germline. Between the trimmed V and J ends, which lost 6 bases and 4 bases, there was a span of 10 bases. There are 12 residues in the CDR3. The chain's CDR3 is CASSQQGYEQYF. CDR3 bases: TGTGCCAGCAGTCAACAGGGTTACGAGCAGTACTTC.

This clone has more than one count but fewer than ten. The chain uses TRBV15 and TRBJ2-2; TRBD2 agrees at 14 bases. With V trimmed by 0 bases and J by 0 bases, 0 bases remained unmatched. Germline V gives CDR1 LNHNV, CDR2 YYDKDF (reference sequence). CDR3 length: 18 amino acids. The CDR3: CATSREGLAGANTGELFF. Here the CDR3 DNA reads TGTGCCACCAGCAGAGAGGGACTAGCGGGAGCGAACACCGGGGAGCTGTTTTTT.

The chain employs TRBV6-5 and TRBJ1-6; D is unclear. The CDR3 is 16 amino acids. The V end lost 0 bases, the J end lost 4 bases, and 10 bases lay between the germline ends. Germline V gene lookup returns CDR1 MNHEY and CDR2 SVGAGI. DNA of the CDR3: TGTGCCAGCAGTTACTCGGTGGGCGAGTATAATTCACCCCTCCACTTT. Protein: CASSYSVGEYNSPLHF.

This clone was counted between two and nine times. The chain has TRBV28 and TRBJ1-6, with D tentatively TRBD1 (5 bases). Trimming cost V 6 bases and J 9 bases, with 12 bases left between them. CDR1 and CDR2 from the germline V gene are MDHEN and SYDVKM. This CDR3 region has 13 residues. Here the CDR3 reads CASSGGPGSPLHF. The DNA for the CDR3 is TGTGCCAGCAGCGGGGGTCCGGGTTCACCCCTCCACTTT.

The CDR3 DNA reads as TGTGCCAGCAGCCAAGGACAGGGACCCCTCCACTTT. Encoded protein: CASSQGQGPLHF. The rearrangement links TRBV7-9 to TRBJ1-6; 8 bases map to TRBD1. The CDR3 is made up of 12 amino acids. V was clipped by 5 bases and J by 12 bases; unmatched bases: 3. Germline CDR1 reads SEHNR; CDR2 reads FQNEAQ (reference sequence). The full variable domain, its missing parts supplied by reference TRBV7-9 and TRBJ1-6, is DTGVSQNPRHKITKRGQNVTFRCDPISEHNRLYWYRQTLGQGPEFLTYFQNEAQLEKSRLLSDRFSAERPKGSFSTLEIQRTEQGDSAMYLCASSQGQGPLHFGNGTRLTVT.

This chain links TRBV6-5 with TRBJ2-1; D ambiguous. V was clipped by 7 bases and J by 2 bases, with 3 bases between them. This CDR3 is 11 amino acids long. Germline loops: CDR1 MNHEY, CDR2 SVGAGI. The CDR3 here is CASMAYNEQFF. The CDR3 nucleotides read TGTGCCAGCATGGCCTACAATGAGCAGTTCTTC.

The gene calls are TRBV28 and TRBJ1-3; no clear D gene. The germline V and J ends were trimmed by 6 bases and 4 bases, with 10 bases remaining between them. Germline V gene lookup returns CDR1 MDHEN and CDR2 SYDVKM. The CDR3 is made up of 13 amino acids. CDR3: CASRPSDGNTIYF. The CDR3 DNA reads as TGTGCCAGCAGGCCCTCGGACGGAAACACCATATATTTT.

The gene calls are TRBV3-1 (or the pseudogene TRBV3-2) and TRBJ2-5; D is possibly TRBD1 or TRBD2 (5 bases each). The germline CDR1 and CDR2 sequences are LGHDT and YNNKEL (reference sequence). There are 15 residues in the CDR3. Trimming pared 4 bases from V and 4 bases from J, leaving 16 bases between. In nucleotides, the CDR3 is TGTGCCAGCAGCCCATTGGGACGGATACTAGAGACCCAGTACTTC. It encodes CASSPLGRILETQYF.

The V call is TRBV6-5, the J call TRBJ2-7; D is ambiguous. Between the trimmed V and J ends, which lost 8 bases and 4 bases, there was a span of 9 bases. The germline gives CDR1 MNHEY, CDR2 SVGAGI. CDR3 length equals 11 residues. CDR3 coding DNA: TGTGCCAGCGCTGTACATTACGAGCAGTACTTC. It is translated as CASAVHYEQYF.

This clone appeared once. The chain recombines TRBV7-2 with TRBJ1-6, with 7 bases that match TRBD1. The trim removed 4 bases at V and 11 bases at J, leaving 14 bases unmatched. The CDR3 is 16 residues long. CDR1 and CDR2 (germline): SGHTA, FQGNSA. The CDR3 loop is CASSSMTTGPFAPLHF. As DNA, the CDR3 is TGTGCCAGCAGCTCGATGACGACAGGGCCCTTCGCACCCCTCCACTTT.

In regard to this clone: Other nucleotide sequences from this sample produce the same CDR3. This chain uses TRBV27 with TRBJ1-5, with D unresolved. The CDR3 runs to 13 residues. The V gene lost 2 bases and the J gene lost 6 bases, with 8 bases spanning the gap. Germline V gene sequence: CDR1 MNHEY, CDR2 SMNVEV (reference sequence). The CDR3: CASSLGGGQPQHF. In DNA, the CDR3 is TGTGCCAGCAGTTTAGGTGGAGGTCAGCCCCAGCATTTT.

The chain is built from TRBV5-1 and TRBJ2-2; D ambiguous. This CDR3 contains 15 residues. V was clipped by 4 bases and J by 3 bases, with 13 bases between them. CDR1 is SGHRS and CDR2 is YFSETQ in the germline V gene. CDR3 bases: TGCGCCAGCAGCCCAATCCTTTGGGACACCGGGGAGCTGTTTTTT. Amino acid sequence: CASSPILWDTGELFF.

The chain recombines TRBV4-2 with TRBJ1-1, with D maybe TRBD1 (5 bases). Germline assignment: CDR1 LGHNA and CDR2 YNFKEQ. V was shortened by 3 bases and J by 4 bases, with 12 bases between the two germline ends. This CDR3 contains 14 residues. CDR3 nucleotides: TGTGCCAGCAGCCAGAGGGGTCCTGTCACTGAAGCTTTCTTT. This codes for CASSQRGPVTEAFF.

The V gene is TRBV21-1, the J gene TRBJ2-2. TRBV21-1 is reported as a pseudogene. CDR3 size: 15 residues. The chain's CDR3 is CASSKVGERGGELFF. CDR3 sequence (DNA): TGTGCCAGCAGCAAAGTTGGGGAAAGAGGCGGGGAGCTGTTTTTT.

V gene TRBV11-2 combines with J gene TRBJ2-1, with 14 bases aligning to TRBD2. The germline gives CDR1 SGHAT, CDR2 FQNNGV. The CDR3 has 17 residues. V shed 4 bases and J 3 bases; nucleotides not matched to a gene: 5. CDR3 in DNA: TGTGCCAGCAGCTCGGGACTAGCGGGAGTAGGCTACAATGAGCAGTTCTTC. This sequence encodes CASSSGLAGVGYNEQFF.

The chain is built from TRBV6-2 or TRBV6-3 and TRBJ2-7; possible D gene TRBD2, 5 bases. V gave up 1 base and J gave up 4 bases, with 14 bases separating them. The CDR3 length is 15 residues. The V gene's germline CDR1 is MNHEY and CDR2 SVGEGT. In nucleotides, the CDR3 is TGTGCCAGCAGTTACTACGGGGAAATGGAGTACGAGCAGTACTTC. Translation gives CASSYYGEMEYEQYF.

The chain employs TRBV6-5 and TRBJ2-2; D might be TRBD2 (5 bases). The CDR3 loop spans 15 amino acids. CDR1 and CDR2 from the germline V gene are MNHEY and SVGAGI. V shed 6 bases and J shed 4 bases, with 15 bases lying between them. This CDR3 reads CASSPPGRATGELFF. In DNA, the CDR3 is TGTGCCAGCAGCCCCCCGGGAAGGGCCACCGGGGAGCTGTTTTTT.

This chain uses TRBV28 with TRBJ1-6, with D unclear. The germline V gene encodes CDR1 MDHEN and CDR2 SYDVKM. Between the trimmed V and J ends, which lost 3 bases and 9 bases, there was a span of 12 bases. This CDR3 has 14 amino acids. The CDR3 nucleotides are TGTGCCAGCAGTTTGATAGGGTTTGGTTCACCCCTCCACTTT. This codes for CASSLIGFGSPLHF.

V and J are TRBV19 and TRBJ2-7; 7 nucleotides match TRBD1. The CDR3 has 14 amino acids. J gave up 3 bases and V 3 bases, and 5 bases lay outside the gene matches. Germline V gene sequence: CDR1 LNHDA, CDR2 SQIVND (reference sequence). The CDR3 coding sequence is TGTGCCAGTAGTATTGGGACAGAAAGCTACGAGCAGTACTTC. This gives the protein CASSIGTESYEQYF. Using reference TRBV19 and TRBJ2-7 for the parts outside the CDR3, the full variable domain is DGGITQSPKYLFRKEGQNVTLSCEQNLNHDAMYWYRQDPGQGLRLIYYSQIVNDFQKGDIAEGYSVSREKKESFPLTVTSAQKNPTAFYLCASSIGTESYEQYFGPGTRLTVT.

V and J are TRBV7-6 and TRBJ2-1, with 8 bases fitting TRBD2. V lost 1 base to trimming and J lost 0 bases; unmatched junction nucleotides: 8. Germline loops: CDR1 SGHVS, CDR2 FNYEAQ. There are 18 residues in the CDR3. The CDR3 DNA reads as TGTGCCAGCAGCTTAGGGGGAACGGGAGGGTCCTCCTACAATGAGCAGTTCTTC. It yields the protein CASSLGGTGGSSYNEQFF.

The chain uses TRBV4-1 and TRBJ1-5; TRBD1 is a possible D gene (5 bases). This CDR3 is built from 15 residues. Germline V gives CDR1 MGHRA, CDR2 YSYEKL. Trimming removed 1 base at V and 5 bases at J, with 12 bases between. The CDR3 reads CASSQGEGRDQPQHF. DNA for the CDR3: TGCGCCAGCAGCCAAGGGGAGGGACGGGATCAGCCCCAGCATTTT.

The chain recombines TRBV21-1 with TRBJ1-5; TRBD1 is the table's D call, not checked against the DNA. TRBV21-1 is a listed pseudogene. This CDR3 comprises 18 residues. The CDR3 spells CASNPWEPGQGLNQPQHF. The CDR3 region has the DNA TGTGCCAGCAACCCGTGGGAACCGGGACAGGGTCTCAATCAGCCCCAGCATTTT.

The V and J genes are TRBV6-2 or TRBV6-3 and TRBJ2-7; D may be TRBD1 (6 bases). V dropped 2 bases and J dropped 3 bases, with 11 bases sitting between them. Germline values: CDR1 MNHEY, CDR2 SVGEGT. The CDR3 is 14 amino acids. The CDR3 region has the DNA TGTGCCAGCAGTTACGGCGGCAGGGGCTACGAGCAGTACTTC. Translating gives CASSYGGRGYEQYF.